The 11 T cell receptor beta chains given below trace back to one sample, sequenced in a study of shared clonotypes between healthy human individuals. TCRdb's table, derived via immunoSEQ multiplex PCR, lists solely in-frame clones and lacks some. This table has under 550,000 clones, around 96% appearing once. The sequencing sample was made of naive CD4+ T cells sorted from blood. Documented subset: CD45RA+ positively selected. Source of these receptors: a woman in her 30s in good health.

This chain uses TRBV5-1 with TRBJ2-7, with 7 bases aligning to TRBD2. The CDR3 runs to 16 residues. From germline, CDR1 is SGHRS and CDR2 YFSETQ. V lost 3 bases and J lost 0; bases outside the gene matches: 9. The CDR3 protein is CASSSRGLPNSYEQYF. The DNA of the CDR3 is TGCGCCAGCAGCTCCCGGGGACTACCAAACTCCTACGAGCAGTACTTC. The whole variable domain, filled in from reference TRBV5-1 and TRBJ2-7, reads KAGVTQTPRYLIKTRGQQVTLSCSPISGHRSVSWYQQTPGQGLQFLFEYFSETQRNKGNFPGRFSGRQFSNSRSEMNVSTLELGDSALYLCASSSRGLPNSYEQYFGPGTRLTVT.

This clone appeared once. V gene TRBV28 combines with J gene TRBJ2-7; 9 nucleotides agree with TRBD1. Trimming took 6 bases from V and 3 from J; bases not matched to a gene: 9. Germline V CDR1 and CDR2: MDHEN, SYDVKM. The CDR3 spans 15 residues. CDR3 nucleotides: TGTGCCAGCAGGAGATCGGGACAGGGCCACTACGAGCAGTACTTC. This translates into CASRRSGQGHYEQYF. The variable domain in full, completed from reference TRBV28 and TRBJ2-7, reads DVKVTQSSRYLVKRTGEKVFLECVQDMDHENMFWYRQDPGLGLRLIYFSYDVKMKEKGDIPEGYSVSREKKERFSLILESASTNQTSMYLCASRRSGQGHYEQYFGPGTRLTVT.

J is TRBJ2-5 and V is TRBV18; 7 bases are a match to TRBD1. Germline trimming cut 5 bases from V and 0 bases from J; bases unmatched to any gene: 6. The V gene's germline CDR1 is KGHSH and CDR2 LQKENI. The CDR3 spans 15 residues. CDR3 sequence reads: CASSTGQDNQETQYF. The CDR3 coding sequence is TGTGCCAGCTCAACTGGACAGGACAACCAAGAGACCCAGTACTTC.

The chain is built from TRBV7-2 and TRBJ2-7; D ambiguous. This CDR3 is 12 amino acids long. V was trimmed by 2 bases and J by 3 bases, leaving 5 bases between them. Germline loops: CDR1 SGHTA, CDR2 FQGNSA. CDR3 in amino acids: CASSLLGYEQYF. In DNA form, the CDR3 reads TGTGCCAGCAGCTTATTAGGCTACGAGCAGTACTTC.

The V and J genes are TRBV6-1 and TRBJ1-2; the D gene is possibly TRBD1 (6 bases). Per the germline V gene, CDR1 is MNHNS and CDR2 is SASEGT. Trimming pared 3 bases from V and 4 bases from J, leaving 12 bases between. This CDR3 is 14 amino acids long. In DNA form, the CDR3 reads TGTGCCAGCAGTGATCAAACAGGGTCCTATGGCTACACCTTC. Its translation is CASSDQTGSYGYTF.

The CDR3 spells CASSPPHGFTEAFF. The DNA for the CDR3 is TGTGCCAGCTCACCACCTCACGGCTTCACTGAAGCTTTCTTT. V gene TRBV18 combines with J gene TRBJ1-1; D is unresolved. Trimming removed 0 bases at V and 4 bases at J, with 9 bases between. This CDR3 has 14 residues. Germline lookup yields CDR1 KGHSH and CDR2 LQKENI.

The chain uses TRBV19 and TRBJ1-1; D perhaps matches TRBD1 (5 bases). The CDR3 is 12 residues long. Germline V CDR1 and CDR2: LNHDA, SQIVND (reference sequence). V lost 8 bases and J lost 11, with 18 bases in between. The CDR3 protein is CASSGQFGSAFF. The CDR3 region has the DNA TGTGCCAGTTCCGGACAATTTGGTTCGGCTTTCTTT. The full variable domain, its missing parts supplied by reference TRBV19 and TRBJ1-1, is DGGITQSPKYLFRKEGQNVTLSCEQNLNHDAMYWYRQDPGQGLRLIYYSQIVNDFQKGDIAEGYSVSREKKESFPLTVTSAQKNPTAFYLCASSGQFGSAFFGQGTRLTVV.

The chain uses TRBV9 and TRBJ1-5, with D possibly being TRBD1 (5 bases). This CDR3 is 14 amino acids long. Trimming cost V 4 bases and J 1 base, with 9 bases left between them. Germline CDR1 and CDR2: SGDLS and YYNGEE. The DNA of the CDR3 is TGTGCCAGCAGCTCCCGGGACAGCAATCAGCCCCAGCATTTT. As protein: CASSSRDSNQPQHF.

This rearrangement joins TRBV4-2 to TRBJ2-3, with 12 bases identical to TRBD2. Germline V CDR1 and CDR2: LGHNA, YNFKEQ. The CDR3 runs to 20 residues. Losses at the gene ends were 5 bases for V and 0 bases for J; bases not matched to a gene: 15. CDR3 residues: CASSYTPGLAGFSSTDTQYF. CDR3 in DNA: TGTGCCAGCAGCTACACCCCGGGACTAGCGGGTTTTTCTAGCACAGATACGCAGTATTTT.

V usage is TRBV5-5 and J usage is TRBJ2-7, with 10 bases identical to TRBD2. The germline V gene has CDR1 SGHKS and CDR2 YYEKEE (reference sequence). The V gene end was trimmed by 0 bases and the J gene end by 2 bases; junction bases not matched to a gene: 5. CDR3 length: 16 residues. CDR3 DNA: TGTGCCAGCAGCTTGGGACTAGCGGGCATAACCTACGAGCAGTACTTC. The encoded protein is CASSLGLAGITYEQYF.

This clone was picked up one time. The chain joins TRBV27 to TRBJ2-6, with unresolved D. The V gene lost 3 bases and the J gene lost 0 bases, with 9 bases spanning the gap. This CDR3 has 16 residues. Germline CDR1 and CDR2: MNHEY and SMNVEV (reference sequence). CDR3 protein: CASSFRRNSGANVLTF. The CDR3 region has the DNA TGTGCCAGCAGTTTCAGGCGGAACTCTGGGGCCAACGTCCTGACTTTC.